The clone carrying this T cell receptor beta chain was detected a few times. Its antigen is currently unknown. Germline V CDR1 and CDR2: SNHLY, FYNNEI. V lost 10 bases, J lost 1 base, and 4 bases stayed unmatched. The CDR3 sequence is 14 residues long. These data belong to a study of T-cell memory formation after mild COVID-19. Study information: Most TCR clusters belonged to a single donor.

TCRdb redid the calling of the 5' RACE reads with MiXCR, one entry per CDR3 protein. The table includes about 390,000 distinct CDR3 sequences, about 17% detected once. Study-wide points: Contracting CD8+ clones were enriched in EMRA, CD4+ mainly in CM and EM. Within pre-infection memory, some responding clones were found, suggesting cross-reactive memory joined. There was no confirmation that second-wave clones peaking on day 37 were SARS-CoV-2 specific.

The receptor was derived from a man aged 18 to 29 who had mild COVID-19 (a few samples of this study predate the infection). Cell type and time point are not known. The chain couples TRBV2 to TRBJ2-3, with TRBD2 matching over 11 bases. Sequenced: PBMCs or a T cell subset sorted from them (not recorded which). The CDR3 loop is CANAGLAGTDTQYF. The CDR3 DNA reads as TGTGCCAACGCGGGACTAGCGGGCACAGATACGCAGTATTTT.